The sequence of this TCR beta chain was determined in a study of blood T cell repertoires in COVID-19. Across the study: From the United States, Italy and Spain came samples of acute and convalescent COVID-19. PBMCs, B-cell-depleted T cells, or T cells provided the cDNA or gDNA that made up the material.

Followed over time, Seattle patients had been enrolled while infection was active. Methods used by the authors: Nucleated cell counts were estimated from reference gene primer amplification. Produced via immunoSEQ multiplex PCR; TCRdb's table is partial and in-frame only. That table supplies the V and J calls and clone size; D and trimming were determined from the DNA. The profile shows 300,000 to 400,000 clones, about nine tenths of them singletons. Trimming removed 0 bases from V and 8 bases from J, with 13 bases in between. Germline V gene data show CDR1 as LGHDT and CDR2 as YNNKEL (reference sequence). The CDR3 runs to 15 residues.

The J gene is TRBJ2-2, the V gene TRBV3-1 (or the pseudogene TRBV3-2); D may be TRBD1 (5 bases). The source of this sequence is a woman between 25 and 40 years old with COVID-19, enrolled during active disease. Sequencing used peripheral blood. CDR3 sequence reads: CASSQDNRISGELFF. Here the CDR3 DNA reads TGTGCCAGCAGCCAAGACAACAGGATCTCAGGGGAGCTGTTTTTT.